Below are 12 T cell receptor beta chains sequenced from a single sample in a study of tumor-infiltrating lymphocytes in oesophageal squamous cell carcinoma listed by TCRdb under 2016. Libraries were made using PCR. TCRdb shows the sequencer as Illumina HiSeq 2000. TCRdb's own reprocessing of the public reads used fastp at Q25 and MiXCR and kept productive beta chains. Rows are unified per CDR3 protein, each entry keeping the most common DNA and genes. The table for this sample lists 15,000 to 19,000 distinct CDR3 sequences; approximately 54% of them were counted only once. Jointly, the top ten make up about 35% of the sample. What was sequenced was esophageal tumor tissue. The receptors were gathered from a female donor with esophageal squamous cell carcinoma.

The V and J genes are TRBV7-3 and TRBJ2-6; D could derive from TRBD1 or TRBD2 (5 bases each). The CDR3 runs 17 residues. Germline lookup yields CDR1 SGHTA and CDR2 FQGTGA. Deletions cut 5 bases from V and 0 bases from J, with 14 bases between. The CDR3, as DNA: TGTGCCAGCAGCCTTGGGGGATCTTTCTCTGGGGCCAACGTCCTGACTTTC. Its translation is CASSLGGSFSGANVLTF.

The V gene is TRBV7-3, the J gene TRBJ2-2; 11 positions match TRBD2. The CDR3 has 15 amino acids. V lost 4 bases to trimming and J lost 4 bases; unmatched junction nucleotides: 2. Germline assignment: CDR1 SGHTA and CDR2 FQGTGA. The CDR3 reads CASSSTSGSTGELFF. The CDR3 nucleotides read TGTGCCAGCAGCTCTACTAGCGGGAGCACCGGGGAGCTGTTTTTT. Together with reference TRBV7-3 and TRBJ2-2, the CDR3 gives the full variable domain: GAGVSQTPSNKVTEKGKYVELRCDPISGHTALYWYRQSLGQGPEFLIYFQGTGAADDSGLPNDRFFAVRPEGSVSTLKIQRTERGDSAVYLCASSSTSGSTGELFFGEGSRLTVL.

This clonotype was found many times. The V call is TRBV12-3 or TRBV12-4, the J call TRBJ2-7; possibly TRBD1 for D (6 bases). The CDR3 runs to 13 residues. Trimming left V 6 bases short and J 5 bases short, with 14 bases between. Here the CDR3 DNA reads TGTGCCAGCAGCCTTTCGGACAGAGACGAGCAGTACTTC. It yields the protein CASSLSDRDEQYF.

The J gene is TRBJ2-3, the V gene TRBV7-6; a weak D match, TRBD2 (7 bases). Deletions cut 2 bases from V and 5 bases from J, with 11 bases between. Germline loops: CDR1 SGHVS, CDR2 FNYEAQ. This CDR3 has 14 amino acids. The DNA for the CDR3 is TGTGCCAGCAGCTTAAGGAGGGGGGGAGATACGCAGTATTTT. Translating gives CASSLRRGGDTQYF. The full variable domain, rest sourced from reference TRBV7-6 and TRBJ2-3, is GAGVSQSPRYKVTKRGQDVALRCDPISGHVSLYWYRQALGQGPEFLTYFNYEAQQDKSGLPNDRFSAERPEGSISTLTIQRTEQRDSAMYRCASSLRRGGDTQYFGPGTRLTVL.

This chain connects TRBV7-2 to TRBJ2-5; TRBD2 matches at 7 bases. The CDR3 extends over 14 amino acids. CDR1 SGHTA and CDR2 FQGNSA come from the germline V gene. The trim removed 5 bases at V and 11 bases at J, leaving 14 bases unmatched. CDR3 bases: TGTGCCAGCAGCGGACTAGTTGGGTACAATGAGCAGTACTTC. Its translation: CASSGLVGYNEQYF.

The chain is built from TRBV6-2 or TRBV6-3 and TRBJ1-2, with TRBD1 as a possible D gene (5 bases). V was clipped by 0 bases and J by 6 bases, with 8 bases between them. CDR3 length: 13 amino acids. CDR1 and CDR2 from the germline V gene are MNHEY and SVGEGT. The CDR3 loop is CASSYSAGNGYTF. DNA for the CDR3: TGTGCCAGCAGTTACTCTGCAGGGAATGGCTACACCTTC.

CDR3 loop: CASSLARNEQFF. The CDR3 region has the DNA TGTGCCAGCAGCTTAGCTCGCAATGAGCAGTTCTTC. This chain connects TRBV7-2 to TRBJ2-1, with D hard to call. Per germline, CDR1 SGHTA and CDR2 FQGNSA. V shed 0 bases and J shed 6 bases, with 3 bases lying between them. CDR3 length equals 12 residues.

The chain joins TRBV7-2 to TRBJ2-1; 7 bases agree with TRBD1. The J call is uncertain, as TRBJ2-7 better fits the DNA end. CDR1 is SGHTA, CDR2 FQGNSA, per germline. The CDR3 runs to 15 residues. The CDR3 DNA sequence: TGTGCCAGCAGCCCGACTACAGGGGTCCCCTACGAGCAGTACTTC. Translation gives CASSPTTGVPYEQYF.

With respect to this clonotype: As the CDR3 is not closed by the conserved phenylalanine or tryptophan, this likely results from a read error. The DNA is omitted, as the CDR3 cannot be located on it reliably, and the CDR3 follows TCRdb's listing. The V call is TRBV7-9, the J call TRBJ1-6. The CDR3 extends over 16 residues, inclusive of both ends. The germline CDR1 and CDR2 sequences are SEHNR and FQNEAQ (reference sequence). CDR3 residues: CASSLRAVTYEQYFGP.

Worth noting for this clonotype: The junction departs from germline at one end; a sequencing error may be responsible. The chain uses TRBV7-6 and TRBJ2-1, with D unclear. Germline-derived CDR1 and CDR2 are SGHVS and FNYEAQ. CDR3 length equals 14 residues. Written as DNA, the CDR3 is TGTGCTAGCAGCTTATTCCCCGGGTACTATGAGCAGTTCTTC. Amino acids: CASSLFPGYYEQFF.

The chain has TRBV11-2 and TRBJ1-2; D is possibly TRBD1 (5 bases). Trimming shortened V by 0 bases and J by 5 bases, and 13 bases separated the two germline ends. Germline CDR1 is SGHAT and CDR2 is FQNNGV. CDR3 length equals 15 residues. CDR3 loop: CASSLDPSGSYGYTF. In DNA form, the CDR3 reads TGTGCCAGCAGCTTAGATCCATCAGGGTCGTATGGCTACACCTTC.

This clonotype occurred once. The chain recombines TRBV10-3 with TRBJ2-7; 12 bases match TRBD2. The J call may be mistaken, given a closer DNA end match to TRBJ2-5. Germline CDR1 and CDR2: ENHRY and SYGVKD. This CDR3 is 16 amino acids long. CDR3 region: CAISGLAGGNQETQYF. CDR3 DNA: TGTGCCATCAGTGGGCTAGCGGGAGGGAACCAAGAGACCCAGTACTTC.